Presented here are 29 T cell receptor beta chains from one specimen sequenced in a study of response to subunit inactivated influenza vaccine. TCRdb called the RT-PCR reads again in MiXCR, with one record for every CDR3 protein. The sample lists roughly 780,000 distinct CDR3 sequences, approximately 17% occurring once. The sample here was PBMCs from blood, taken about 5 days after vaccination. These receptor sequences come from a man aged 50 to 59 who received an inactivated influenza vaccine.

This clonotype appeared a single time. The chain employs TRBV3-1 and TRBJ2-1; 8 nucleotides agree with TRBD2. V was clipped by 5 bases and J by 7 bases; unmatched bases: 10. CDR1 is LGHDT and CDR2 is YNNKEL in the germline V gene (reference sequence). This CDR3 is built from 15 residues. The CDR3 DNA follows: TGTGCCAGCAGCTATGGGACTAGTAGGGCAAATGAGCAGTTCTTC. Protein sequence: CASSYGTSRANEQFF.

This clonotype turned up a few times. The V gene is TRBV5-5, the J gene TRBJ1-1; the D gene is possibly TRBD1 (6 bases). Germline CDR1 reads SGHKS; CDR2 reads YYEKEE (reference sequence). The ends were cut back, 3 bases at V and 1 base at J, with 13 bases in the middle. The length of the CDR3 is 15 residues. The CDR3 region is CASSYEWTANTEAFF. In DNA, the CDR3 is TGTGCCAGCAGCTACGAGTGGACAGCGAACACTGAAGCTTTCTTT.

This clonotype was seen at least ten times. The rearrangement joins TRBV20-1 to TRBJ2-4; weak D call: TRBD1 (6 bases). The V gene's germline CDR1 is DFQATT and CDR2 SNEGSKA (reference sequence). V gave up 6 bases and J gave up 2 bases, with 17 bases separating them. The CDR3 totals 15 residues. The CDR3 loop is CSADNRVATKNIQYF. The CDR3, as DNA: TGCAGTGCCGATAACAGGGTTGCGACCAAAAACATTCAGTACTTC.

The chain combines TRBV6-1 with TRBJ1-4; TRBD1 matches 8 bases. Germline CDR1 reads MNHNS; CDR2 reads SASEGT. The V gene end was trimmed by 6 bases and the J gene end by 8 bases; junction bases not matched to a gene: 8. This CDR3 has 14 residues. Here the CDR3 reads CASRPGGAGEKLFF. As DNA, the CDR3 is TGTGCCAGCAGGCCAGGGGGCGCGGGGGAAAAACTGTTTTTT.

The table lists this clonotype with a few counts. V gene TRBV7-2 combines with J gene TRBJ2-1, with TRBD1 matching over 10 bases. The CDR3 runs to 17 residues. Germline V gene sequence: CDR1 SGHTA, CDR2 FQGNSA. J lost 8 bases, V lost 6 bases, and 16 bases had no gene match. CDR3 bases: TGTGCCAGCAGATACGTATCCGGGACAGGGGTATTCGATGAGCAGTTCTTC. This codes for CASRYVSGTGVFDEQFF.

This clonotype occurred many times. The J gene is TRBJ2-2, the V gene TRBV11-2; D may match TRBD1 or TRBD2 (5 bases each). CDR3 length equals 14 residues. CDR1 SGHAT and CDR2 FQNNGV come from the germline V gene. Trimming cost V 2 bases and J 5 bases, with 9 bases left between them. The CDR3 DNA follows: TGTGCCAGCAGCTTATATGGGACGACCGGGGAGCTGTTTTTT. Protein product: CASSLYGTTGELFF.

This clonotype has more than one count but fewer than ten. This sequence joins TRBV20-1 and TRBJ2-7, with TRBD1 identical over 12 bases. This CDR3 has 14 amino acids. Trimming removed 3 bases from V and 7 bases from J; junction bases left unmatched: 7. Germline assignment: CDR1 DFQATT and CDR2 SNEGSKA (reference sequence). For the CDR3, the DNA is TGCAGTGCTAGTGCCGGGACAGGGGGCTGGGAGCAGTACTTC. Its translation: CSASAGTGGWEQYF.

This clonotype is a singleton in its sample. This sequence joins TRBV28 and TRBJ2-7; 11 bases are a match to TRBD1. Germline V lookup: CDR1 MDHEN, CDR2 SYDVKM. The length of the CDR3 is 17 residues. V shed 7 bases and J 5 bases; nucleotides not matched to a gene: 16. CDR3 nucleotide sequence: TGTGCCAGCACTTTTCTTATTCCGGGACAGGGGGAGGACGAGCAGTACTTC. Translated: CASTFLIPGQGEDEQYF. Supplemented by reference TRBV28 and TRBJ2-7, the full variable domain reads DVKVTQSSRYLVKRTGEKVFLECVQDMDHENMFWYRQDPGLGLRLIYFSYDVKMKEKGDIPEGYSVSREKKERFSLILESASTNQTSMYLCASTFLIPGQGEDEQYFGPGTRLTVT.

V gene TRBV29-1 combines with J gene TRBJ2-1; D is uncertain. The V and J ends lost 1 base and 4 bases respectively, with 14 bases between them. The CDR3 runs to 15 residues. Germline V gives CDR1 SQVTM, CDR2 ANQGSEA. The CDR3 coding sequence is TGCAGCGTTGAAGGAGGACGTCTAACATACAATGAGCAGTTCTTC. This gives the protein CSVEGGRLTYNEQFF.

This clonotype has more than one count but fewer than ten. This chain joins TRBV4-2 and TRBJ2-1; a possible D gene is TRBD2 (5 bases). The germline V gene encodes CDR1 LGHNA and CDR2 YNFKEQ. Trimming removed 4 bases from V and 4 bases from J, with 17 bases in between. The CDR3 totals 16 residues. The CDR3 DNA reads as TGTGCCAGCAGCCCCGGGGTAGACCCTCCTTACAATGAGCAGTTCTTC. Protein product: CASSPGVDPPYNEQFF.

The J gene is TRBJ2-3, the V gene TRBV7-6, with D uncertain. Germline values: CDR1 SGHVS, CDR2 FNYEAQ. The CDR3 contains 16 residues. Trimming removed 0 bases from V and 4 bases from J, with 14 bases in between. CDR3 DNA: TGTGCCAGCAGCTTAGCGCATGCCGGATTAGCAGATACGCAGTATTTT. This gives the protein CASSLAHAGLADTQYF.

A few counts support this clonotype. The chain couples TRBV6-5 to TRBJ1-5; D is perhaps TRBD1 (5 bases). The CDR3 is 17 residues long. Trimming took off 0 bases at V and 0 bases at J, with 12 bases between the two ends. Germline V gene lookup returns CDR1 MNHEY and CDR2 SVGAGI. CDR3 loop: CASSYSRPRASNQPQHF. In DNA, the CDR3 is TGTGCCAGCAGTTACTCGAGGCCCAGGGCTAGCAATCAGCCCCAGCATTTT.

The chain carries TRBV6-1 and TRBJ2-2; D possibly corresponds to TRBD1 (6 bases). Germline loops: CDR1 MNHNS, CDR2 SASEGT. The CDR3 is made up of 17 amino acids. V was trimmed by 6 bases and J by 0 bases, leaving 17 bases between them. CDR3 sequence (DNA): TGTGCCAGCAGATGGGGAACCGGGACACCGAACACCGGGGAGCTGTTTTTT. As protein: CASRWGTGTPNTGELFF.

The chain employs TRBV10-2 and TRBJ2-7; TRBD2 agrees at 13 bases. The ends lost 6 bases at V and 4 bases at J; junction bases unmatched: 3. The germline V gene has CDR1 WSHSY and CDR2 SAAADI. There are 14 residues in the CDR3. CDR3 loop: CASRTSGRAYEQYF. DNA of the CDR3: TGCGCCAGCAGAACTAGCGGGAGGGCTTACGAGCAGTACTTC.

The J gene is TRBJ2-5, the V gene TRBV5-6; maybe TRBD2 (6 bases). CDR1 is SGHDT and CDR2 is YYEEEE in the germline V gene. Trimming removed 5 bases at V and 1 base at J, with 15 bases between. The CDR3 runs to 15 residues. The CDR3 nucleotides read TGTGCCAGCAGACGGGTGGAGGGCCCCCAAGAGACCCAGTACTTC. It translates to CASRRVEGPQETQYF.

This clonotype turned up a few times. Here the CDR3 reads CASSFNTGGVFVQYF. CDR3 nucleotides: TGTGCCAGCAGTTTTAATACAGGGGGAGTTTTCGTGCAGTACTTC. The chain carries TRBV12-3 or TRBV12-4 and TRBJ2-7; 8 bases match TRBD1. V lost 3 bases, J lost 9 bases, and 13 bases stayed unmatched. This CDR3 has 15 amino acids.

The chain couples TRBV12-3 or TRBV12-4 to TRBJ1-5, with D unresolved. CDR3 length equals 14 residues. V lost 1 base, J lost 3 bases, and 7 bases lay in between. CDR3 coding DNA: TGTGCCAGCAGTTTAGGTTCTGCCAATCAGCCCCAGCATTTT. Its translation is CASSLGSANQPQHF.

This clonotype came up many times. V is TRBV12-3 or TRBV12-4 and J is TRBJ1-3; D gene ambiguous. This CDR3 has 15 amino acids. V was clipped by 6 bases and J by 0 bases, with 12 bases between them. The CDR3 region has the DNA TGTGCCAGCAGCCATTCGACGGACTCTGGAAACACCATATATTTT. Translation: CASSHSTDSGNTIYF.

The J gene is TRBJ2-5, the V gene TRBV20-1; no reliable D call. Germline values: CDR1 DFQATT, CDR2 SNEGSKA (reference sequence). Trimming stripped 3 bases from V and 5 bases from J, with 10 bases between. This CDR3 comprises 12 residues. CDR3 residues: CSARVPRETQYF. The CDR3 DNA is TGCAGTGCTAGGGTCCCGCGGGAGACCCAGTACTTC.

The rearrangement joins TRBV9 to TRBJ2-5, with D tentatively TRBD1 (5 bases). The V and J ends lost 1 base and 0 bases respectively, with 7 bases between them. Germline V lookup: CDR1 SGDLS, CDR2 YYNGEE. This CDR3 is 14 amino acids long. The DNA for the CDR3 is TGTGCCAGCAGCGTACAGGGAAACCAAGAGACCCAGTACTTC. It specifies CASSVQGNQETQYF.

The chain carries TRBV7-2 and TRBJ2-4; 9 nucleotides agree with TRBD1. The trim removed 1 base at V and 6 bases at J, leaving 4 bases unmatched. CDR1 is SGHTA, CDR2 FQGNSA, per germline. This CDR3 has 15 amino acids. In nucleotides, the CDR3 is TGTGCCAGCAGCTTAGAAGGACAGGGGAGAAACATTCAGTACTTC. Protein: CASSLEGQGRNIQYF.

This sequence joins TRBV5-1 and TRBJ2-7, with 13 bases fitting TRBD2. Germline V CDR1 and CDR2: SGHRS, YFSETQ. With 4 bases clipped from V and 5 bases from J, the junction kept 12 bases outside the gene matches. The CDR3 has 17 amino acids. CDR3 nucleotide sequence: TGCGCCAGCAGCCCACAAAAACGACTAGCGGGAGGCCACGAGCAGTACTTC. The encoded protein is CASSPQKRLAGGHEQYF.

The CDR3 DNA is TGTGCCAGCAGCTTAGTGGGCCAGGCGGCAGGTGAGCAGTTCTTC. Translating gives CASSLVGQAAGEQFF. The chain joins TRBV11-2 to TRBJ2-1; D not certain. V was shortened by 1 base and J by 9 bases, with 16 bases between the two germline ends. CDR1 and CDR2 (germline): SGHAT, FQNNGV. This CDR3 has 15 amino acids.

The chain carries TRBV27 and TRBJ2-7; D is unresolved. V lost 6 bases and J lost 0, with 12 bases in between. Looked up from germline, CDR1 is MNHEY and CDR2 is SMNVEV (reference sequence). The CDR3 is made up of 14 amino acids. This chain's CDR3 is CASRSGRNSYEQYF. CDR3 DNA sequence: TGTGCCAGCAGATCCGGACGGAACTCCTACGAGCAGTACTTC.

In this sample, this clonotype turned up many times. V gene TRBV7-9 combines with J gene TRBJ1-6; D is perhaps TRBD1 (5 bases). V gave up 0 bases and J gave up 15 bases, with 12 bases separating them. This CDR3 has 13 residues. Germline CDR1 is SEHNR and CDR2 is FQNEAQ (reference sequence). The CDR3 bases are TGTGCCAGCAGCTTAGCCTTGGGGGACCGCCTCCACTTT. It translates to CASSLALGDRLHF.

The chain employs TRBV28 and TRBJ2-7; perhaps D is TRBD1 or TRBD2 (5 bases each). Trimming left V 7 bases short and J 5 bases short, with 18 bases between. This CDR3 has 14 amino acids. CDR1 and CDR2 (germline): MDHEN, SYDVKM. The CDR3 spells CASTRFYRGDEQYF. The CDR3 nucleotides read TGTGCCAGCACTCGTTTTTACCGAGGGGACGAGCAGTACTTC.

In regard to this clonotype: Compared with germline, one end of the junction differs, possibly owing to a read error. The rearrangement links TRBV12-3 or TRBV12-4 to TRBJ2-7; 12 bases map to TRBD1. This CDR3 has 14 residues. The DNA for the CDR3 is TGTGCCAGCATCGCTTCCGGGACAGGGGGCGAGCAGCACTTC. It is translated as CASIASGTGGEQHF.

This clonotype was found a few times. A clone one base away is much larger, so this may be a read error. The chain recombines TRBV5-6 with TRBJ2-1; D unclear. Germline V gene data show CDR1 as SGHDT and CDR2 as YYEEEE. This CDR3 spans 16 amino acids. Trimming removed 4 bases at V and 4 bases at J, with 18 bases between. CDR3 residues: CASSRYRQRGYNEQFF. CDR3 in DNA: TGTGCCAGCAGCCGGTATCGCCAGAGAGGATACAATGAGCAGTTCTTC.

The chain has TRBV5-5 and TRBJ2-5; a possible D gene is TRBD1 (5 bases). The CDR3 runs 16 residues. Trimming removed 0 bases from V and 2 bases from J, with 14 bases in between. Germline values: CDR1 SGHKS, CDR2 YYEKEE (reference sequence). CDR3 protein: CASSLVYNKGQETQYF. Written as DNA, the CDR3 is TGTGCCAGCAGCTTGGTGTACAACAAGGGGCAAGAGACCCAGTACTTC.